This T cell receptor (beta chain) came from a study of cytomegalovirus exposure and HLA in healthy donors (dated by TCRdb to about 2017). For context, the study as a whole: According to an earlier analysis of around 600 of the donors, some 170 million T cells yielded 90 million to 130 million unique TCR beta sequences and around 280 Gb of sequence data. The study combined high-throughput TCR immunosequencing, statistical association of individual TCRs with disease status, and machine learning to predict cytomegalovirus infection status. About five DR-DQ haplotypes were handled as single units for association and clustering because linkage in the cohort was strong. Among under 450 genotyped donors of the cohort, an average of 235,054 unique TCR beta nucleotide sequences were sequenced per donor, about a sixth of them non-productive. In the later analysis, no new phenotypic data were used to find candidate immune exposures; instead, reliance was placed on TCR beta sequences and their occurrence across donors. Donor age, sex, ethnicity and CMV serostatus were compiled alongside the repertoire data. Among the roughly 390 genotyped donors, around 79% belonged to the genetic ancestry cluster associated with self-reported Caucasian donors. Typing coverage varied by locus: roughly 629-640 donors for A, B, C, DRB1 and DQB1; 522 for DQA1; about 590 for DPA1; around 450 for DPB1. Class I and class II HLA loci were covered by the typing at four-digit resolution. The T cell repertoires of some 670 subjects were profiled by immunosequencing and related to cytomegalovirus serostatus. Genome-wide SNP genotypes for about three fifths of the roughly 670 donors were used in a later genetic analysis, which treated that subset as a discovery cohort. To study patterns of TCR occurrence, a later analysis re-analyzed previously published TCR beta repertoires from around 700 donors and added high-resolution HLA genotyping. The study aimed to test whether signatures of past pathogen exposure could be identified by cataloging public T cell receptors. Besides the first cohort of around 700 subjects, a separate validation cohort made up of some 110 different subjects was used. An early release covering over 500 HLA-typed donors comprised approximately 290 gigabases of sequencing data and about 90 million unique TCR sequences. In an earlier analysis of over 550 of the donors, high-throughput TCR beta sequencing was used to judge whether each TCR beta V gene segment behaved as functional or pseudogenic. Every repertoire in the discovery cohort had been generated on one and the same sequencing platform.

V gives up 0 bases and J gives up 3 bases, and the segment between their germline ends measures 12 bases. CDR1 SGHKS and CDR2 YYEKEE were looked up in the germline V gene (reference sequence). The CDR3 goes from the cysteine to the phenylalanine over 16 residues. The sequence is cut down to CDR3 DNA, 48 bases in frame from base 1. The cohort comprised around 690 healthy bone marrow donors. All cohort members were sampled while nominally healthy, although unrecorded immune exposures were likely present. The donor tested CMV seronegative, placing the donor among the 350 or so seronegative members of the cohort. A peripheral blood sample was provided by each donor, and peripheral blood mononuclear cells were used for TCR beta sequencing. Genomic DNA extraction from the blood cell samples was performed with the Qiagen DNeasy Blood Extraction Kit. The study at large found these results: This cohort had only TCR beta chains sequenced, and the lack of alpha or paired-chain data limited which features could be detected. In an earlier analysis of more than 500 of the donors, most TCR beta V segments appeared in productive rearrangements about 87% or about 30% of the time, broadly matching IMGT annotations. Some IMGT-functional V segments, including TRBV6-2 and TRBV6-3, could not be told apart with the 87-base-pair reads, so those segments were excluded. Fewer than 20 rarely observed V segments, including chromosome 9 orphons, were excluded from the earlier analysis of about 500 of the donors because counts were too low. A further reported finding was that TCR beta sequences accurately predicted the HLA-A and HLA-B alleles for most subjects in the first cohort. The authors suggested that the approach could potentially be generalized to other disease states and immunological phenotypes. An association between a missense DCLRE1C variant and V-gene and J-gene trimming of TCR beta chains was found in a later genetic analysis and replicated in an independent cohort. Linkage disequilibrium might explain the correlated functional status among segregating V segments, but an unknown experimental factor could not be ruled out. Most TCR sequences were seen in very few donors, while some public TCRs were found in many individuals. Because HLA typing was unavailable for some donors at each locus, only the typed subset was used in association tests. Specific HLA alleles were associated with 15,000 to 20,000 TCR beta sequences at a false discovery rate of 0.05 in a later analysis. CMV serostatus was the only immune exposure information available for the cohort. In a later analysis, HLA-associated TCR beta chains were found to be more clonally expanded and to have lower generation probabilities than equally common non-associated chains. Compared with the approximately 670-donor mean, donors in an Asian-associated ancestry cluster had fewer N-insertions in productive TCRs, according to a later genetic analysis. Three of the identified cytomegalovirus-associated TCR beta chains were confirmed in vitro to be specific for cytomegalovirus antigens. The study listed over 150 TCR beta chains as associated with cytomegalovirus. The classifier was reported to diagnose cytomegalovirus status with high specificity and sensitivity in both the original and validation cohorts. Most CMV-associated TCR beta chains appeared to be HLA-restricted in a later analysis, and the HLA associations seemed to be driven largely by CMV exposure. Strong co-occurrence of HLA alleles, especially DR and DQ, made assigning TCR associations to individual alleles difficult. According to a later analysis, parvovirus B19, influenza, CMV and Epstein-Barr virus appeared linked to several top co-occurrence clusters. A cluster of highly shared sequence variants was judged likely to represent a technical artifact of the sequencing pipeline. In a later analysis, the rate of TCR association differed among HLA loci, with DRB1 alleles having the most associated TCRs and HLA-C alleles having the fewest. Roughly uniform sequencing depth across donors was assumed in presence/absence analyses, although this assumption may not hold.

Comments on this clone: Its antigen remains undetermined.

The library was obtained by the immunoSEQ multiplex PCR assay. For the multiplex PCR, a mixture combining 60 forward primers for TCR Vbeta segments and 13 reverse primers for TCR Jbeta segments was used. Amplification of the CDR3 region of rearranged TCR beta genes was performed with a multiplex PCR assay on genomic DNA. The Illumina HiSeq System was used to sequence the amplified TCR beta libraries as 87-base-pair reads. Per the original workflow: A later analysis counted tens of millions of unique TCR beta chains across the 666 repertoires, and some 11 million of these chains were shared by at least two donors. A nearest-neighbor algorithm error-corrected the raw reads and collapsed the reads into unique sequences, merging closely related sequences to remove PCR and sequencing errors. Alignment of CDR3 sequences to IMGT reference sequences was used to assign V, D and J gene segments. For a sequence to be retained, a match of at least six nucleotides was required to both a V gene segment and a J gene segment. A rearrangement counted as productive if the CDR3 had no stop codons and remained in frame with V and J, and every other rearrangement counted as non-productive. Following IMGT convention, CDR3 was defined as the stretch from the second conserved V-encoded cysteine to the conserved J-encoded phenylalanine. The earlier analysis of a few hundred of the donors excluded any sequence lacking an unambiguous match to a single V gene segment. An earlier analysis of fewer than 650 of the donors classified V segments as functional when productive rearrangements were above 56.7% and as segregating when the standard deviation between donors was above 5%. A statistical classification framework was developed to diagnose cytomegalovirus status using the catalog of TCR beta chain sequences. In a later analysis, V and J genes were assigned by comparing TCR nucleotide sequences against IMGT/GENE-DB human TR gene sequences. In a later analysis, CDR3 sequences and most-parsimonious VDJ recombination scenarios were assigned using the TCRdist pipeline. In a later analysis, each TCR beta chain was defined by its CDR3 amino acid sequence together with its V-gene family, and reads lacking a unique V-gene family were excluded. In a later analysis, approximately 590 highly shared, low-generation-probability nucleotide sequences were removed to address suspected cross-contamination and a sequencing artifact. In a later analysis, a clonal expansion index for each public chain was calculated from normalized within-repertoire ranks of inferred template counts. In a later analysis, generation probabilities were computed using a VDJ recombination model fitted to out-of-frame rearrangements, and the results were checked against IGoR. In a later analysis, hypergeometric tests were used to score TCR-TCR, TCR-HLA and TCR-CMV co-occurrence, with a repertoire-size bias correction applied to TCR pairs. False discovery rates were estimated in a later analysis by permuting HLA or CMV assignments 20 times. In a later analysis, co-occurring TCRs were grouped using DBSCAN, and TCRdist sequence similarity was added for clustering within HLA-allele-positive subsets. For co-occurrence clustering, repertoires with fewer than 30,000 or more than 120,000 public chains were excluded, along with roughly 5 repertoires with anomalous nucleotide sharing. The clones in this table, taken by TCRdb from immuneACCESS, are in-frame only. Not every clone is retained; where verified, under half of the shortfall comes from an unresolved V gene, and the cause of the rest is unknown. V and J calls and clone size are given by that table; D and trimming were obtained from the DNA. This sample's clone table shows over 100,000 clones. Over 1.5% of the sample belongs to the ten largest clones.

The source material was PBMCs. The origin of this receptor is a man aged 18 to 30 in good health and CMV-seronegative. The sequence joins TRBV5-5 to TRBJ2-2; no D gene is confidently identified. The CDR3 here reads CASSLASFRDTGELFF. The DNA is TGTGCCAGCAGCTTGGCCTCGTTCCGGGACACCGGGGAGCTGTTTTTT.